This T cell receptor (beta chain) emerged from a study of blood T cell repertoires in COVID-19. Study overall: Specimens from acute and convalescent COVID-19 originated in the United States, Italy and Spain.

Trimming left V 5 bases short and J 6 bases short, with 13 bases between. Per the germline V gene, CDR1 is KGHSH and CDR2 is LQKENI. The CDR3 spans 13 residues. Per the authors' pipeline: Amplifying reference gene primers gave estimates of nucleated cell counts. Method: immunoSEQ multiplex PCR; TCRdb's copy keeps in-frame clones and lacks some. The DNA gave D and trimming, while V, J and clone size come from that table. The table records 130,000 or so clones, roughly 80% of them present only once. The sample was peripheral blood. V is TRBV18 and J is TRBJ1-2, with a weak D call TRBD1 (6 bases). The clonotype was recovered from a man aged 55 to 69 with acute or convalescent COVID-19. This CDR3 reads CASSTTGLDGYTF. The DNA for the CDR3 is TGTGCCAGCTCAACAACAGGGTTGGATGGCTACACCTTC.